This TCR beta chain was sequenced for a study of Graves' ophthalmopathy and Graves' hyperthyroidism. Whole-study findings and limits: Most expanded clonotypes in thyroid above 0.001 frequency also showed up in blood.

This clonotype showed up just a few times. Its antigen is not known. The CDR3 consists of 14 residues. The V segment lost 8 bases and the J segment 7 bases; nucleotides outside the gene matches: 7. The authors amplified TCR beta CDR3 regions from RNA transcripts. An opening RT-PCR round employed HTBI primers and preceded a second-round multiplex PCR. MiXCR was run by TCRdb on the multiplex PCR reads, yielding one entry per CDR3 protein. The repertoire consists of over 650,000 distinct CDR3 sequences, with roughly two fifths occurring once and the leading ten covering under 3.5%. The sample was peripheral blood. The chain uses TRBV12-3 or TRBV12-4 and TRBJ1-6; 8 bases fit TRBD1. This receptor was identified in an adult man with Graves' ophthalmopathy. The CDR3 DNA reads as TGTGCCAGCGTGGACAGGGAGCAAAATTCACCCCTCCACTTT. Protein: CASVDREQNSPLHF.